What follows is one T cell receptor (beta chain) and its context. Its matching antigen is unknown. This sample stems from a study of OX40 agonist ivuxolimab in advanced cancers. Repertoires were generated with immunoSEQ multiplex PCR, while TCRdb's copy carries only in-frame clones and drops some. The sample has tens of thousands of clones; approximately 91% are singletons. Study-wide points: At 0.1 to 3.0 mg/kg, clonal expansion of CD4+ and CD8+ blood T cells had occurred by week 6. Partial responders at 0.1-3.0 mg/kg showed near-lowest clonal expansion. Nonresponders, in some cases, also had low normalized T-cell clonal expansion.

Looked up from germline, CDR1 is SGHDT and CDR2 is YYEEEE. Trimming cost V 0 bases and J 8 bases, with 12 bases left between them. This CDR3 is 14 amino acids long. Patients were excluded for autoimmune disease history or systemic immunosuppression. This receptor was taken from an adult with an advanced solid tumor such as melanoma, head and neck, liver or kidney cancer. This sequence joins TRBV5-6 and TRBJ2-1; D unclear. The source material was CD4+ or CD8+ T cells sorted from blood, sampled in a trial of the OX40 agonist ivuxolimab. The chain's CDR3 is CASSLASTAYEQFF. The CDR3 DNA reads as TGTGCCAGCAGCTTGGCCTCTACAGCGTATGAGCAGTTCTTC.